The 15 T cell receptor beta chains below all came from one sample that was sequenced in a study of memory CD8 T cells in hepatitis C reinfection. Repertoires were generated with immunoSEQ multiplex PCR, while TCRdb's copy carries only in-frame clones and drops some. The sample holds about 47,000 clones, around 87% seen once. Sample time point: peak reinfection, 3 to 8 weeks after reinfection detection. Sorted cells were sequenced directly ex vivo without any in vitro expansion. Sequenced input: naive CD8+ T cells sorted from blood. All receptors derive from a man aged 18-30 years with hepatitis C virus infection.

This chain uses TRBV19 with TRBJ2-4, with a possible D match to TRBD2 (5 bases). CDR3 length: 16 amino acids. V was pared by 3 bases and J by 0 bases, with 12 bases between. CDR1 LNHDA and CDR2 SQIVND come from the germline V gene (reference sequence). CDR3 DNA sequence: TGTGCCAGTAGTATGGTAGAGGGTCAAGCCAAAAACATTCAGTACTTC. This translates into CASSMVEGQAKNIQYF.

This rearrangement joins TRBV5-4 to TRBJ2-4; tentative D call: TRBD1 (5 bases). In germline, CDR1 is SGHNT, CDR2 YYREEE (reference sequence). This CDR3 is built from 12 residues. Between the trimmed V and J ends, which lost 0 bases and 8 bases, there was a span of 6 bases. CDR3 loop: CASSLVGDIQYF. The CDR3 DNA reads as TGTGCCAGCAGCTTGGTAGGGGACATTCAGTACTTC.

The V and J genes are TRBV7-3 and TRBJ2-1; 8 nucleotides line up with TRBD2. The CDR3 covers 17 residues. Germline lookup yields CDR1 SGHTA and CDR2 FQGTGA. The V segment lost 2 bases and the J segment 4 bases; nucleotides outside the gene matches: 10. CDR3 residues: CASSLRRVSGIYNEQFF. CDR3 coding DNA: TGTGCCAGCAGCTTACGCCGGGTTAGCGGGATATACAATGAGCAGTTCTTC. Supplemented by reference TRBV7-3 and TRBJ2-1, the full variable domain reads GAGVSQTPSNKVTEKGKYVELRCDPISGHTALYWYRQSLGQGPEFLIYFQGTGAADDSGLPNDRFFAVRPEGSVSTLKIQRTERGDSAVYLCASSLRRVSGIYNEQFFGPGTRLTVL.

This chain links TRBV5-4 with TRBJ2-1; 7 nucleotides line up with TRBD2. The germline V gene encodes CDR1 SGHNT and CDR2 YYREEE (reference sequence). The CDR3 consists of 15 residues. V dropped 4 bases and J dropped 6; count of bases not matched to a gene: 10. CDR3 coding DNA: TGTGCCAGCAGCCCCGAAGCGGGAATCGTCAATGAGCAGTTCTTC. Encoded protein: CASSPEAGIVNEQFF.

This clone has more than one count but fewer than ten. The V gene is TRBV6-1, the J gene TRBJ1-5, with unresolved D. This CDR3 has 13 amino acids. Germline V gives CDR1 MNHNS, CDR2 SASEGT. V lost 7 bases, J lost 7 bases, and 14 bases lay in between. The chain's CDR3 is CASTPFGVQPQHF. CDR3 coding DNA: TGTGCCAGCACCCCGTTCGGTGTGCAGCCCCAGCATTTT.

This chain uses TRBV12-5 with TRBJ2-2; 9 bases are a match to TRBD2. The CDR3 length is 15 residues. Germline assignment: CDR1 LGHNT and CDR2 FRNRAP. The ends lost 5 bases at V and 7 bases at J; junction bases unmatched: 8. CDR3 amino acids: CASGISGGRNGELFF. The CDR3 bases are TGTGCTAGTGGTATAAGCGGGGGGAGAAACGGGGAGCTGTTTTTT.

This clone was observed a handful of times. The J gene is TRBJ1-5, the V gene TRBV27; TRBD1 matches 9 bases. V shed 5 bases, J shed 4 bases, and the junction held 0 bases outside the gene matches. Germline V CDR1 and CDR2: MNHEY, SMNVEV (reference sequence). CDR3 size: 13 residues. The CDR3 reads CASSGQGNQPQHF. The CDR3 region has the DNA TGTGCCAGCAGTGGACAGGGGAATCAGCCCCAGCATTTT.

CDR3 loop: CASSLVTGDYGYTF. CDR3 bases: TGTGCCAGCAGCTTGGTGACAGGGGACTATGGCTACACCTTC. The J gene is TRBJ1-2, the V gene TRBV5-4; 8 nucleotides agree with TRBD1. This CDR3 comprises 14 residues. Trimming took 0 bases from V and 3 from J; bases not matched to a gene: 1. Germline CDR1 reads SGHNT; CDR2 reads YYREEE (reference sequence).

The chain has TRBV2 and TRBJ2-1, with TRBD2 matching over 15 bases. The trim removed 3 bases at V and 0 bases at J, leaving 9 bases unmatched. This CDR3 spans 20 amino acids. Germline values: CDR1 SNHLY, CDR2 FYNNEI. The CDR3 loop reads CASSDPTGTSGGNSYNEQFF. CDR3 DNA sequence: TGTGCCAGCAGTGACCCAACCGGGACTAGCGGGGGGAACTCCTACAATGAGCAGTTCTTC.

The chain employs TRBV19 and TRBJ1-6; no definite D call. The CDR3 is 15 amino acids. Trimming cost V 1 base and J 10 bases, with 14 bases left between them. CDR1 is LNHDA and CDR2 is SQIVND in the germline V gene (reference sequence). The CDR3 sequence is CASSIVDGTRSPLHF. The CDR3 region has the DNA TGTGCCAGTAGTATAGTAGACGGAACGAGGTCACCCCTCCACTTT.

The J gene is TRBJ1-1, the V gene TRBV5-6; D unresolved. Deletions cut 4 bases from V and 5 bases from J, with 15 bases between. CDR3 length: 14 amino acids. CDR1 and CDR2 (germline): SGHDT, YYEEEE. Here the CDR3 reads CASSLGGGLTEAFF. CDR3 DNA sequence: TGTGCCAGCAGCCTGGGCGGTGGTCTTACTGAAGCTTTCTTT.

The CDR3, as DNA: TGCGCCAGCAGCCAAGAGGATCGGACAGGGGATGAGCAGTTCTTC. Its protein product is CASSQEDRTGDEQFF. This chain connects TRBV4-1 to TRBJ2-1, with 9 bases matching TRBD1. V gave up 0 bases and J gave up 8 bases; unmatched junction bases: 5. Germline V gene sequence: CDR1 MGHRA, CDR2 YSYEKL. The CDR3 is made up of 15 amino acids.

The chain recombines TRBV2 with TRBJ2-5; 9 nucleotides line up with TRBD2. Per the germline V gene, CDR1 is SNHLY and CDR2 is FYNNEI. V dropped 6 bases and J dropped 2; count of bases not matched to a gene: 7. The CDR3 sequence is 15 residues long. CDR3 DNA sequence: TGTGCCAGCAGGGCGACTAGCGGCCCTCAAGAGACCCAGTACTTC. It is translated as CASRATSGPQETQYF.

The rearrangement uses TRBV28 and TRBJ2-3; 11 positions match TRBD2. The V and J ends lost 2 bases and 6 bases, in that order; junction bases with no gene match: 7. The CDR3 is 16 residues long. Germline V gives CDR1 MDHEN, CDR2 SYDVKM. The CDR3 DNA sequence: TGTGCCAGCAGTTTAACTAGCGGGAGTTCGAAGGATACGCAGTATTTT. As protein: CASSLTSGSSKDTQYF.

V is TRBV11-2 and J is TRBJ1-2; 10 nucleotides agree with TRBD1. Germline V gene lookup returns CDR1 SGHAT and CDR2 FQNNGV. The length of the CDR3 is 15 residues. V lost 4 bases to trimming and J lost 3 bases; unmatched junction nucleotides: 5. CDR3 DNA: TGTGCCAGCAGCTACGGACAGGGGGTATACTATGGCTACACCTTC. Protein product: CASSYGQGVYYGYTF.